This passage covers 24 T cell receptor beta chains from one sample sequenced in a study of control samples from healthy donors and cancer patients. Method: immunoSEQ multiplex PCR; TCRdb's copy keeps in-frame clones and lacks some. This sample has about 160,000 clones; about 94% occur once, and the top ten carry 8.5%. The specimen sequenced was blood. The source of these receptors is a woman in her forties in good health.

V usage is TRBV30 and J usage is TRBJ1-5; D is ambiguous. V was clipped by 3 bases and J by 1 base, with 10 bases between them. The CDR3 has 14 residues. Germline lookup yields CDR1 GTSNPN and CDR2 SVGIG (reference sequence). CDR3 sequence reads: CAWSAIQSNQPQHF. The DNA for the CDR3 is TGTGCCTGGAGCGCGATACAGAGCAATCAGCCCCAGCATTTT.

CDR3 nucleotide sequence: TGTGCCAGCAGTGAAGCATATTATAATTCACCCCTCCACTTT. Translating gives CASSEAYYNSPLHF. The chain carries TRBV6-1 and TRBJ1-6; no reliable D call. CDR1 is MNHNS and CDR2 is SASEGT in the germline V gene. Trimming removed 0 bases from V and 4 bases from J, with 4 bases in between. The CDR3 spans 14 residues.

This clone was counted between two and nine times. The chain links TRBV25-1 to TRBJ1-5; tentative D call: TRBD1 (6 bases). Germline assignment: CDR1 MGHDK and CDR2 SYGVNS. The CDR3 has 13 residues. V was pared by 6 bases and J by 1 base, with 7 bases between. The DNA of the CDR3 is TGTGCCAGCAGCGACAGGAGCAATCAGCCCCAGCATTTT. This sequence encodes CASSDRSNQPQHF.

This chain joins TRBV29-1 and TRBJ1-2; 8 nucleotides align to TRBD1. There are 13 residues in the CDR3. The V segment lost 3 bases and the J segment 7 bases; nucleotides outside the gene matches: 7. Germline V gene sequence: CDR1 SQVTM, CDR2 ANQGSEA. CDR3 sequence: CSVDVGQGSGYTF. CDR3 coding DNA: TGCAGCGTTGATGTTGGACAGGGTTCTGGCTACACCTTC.

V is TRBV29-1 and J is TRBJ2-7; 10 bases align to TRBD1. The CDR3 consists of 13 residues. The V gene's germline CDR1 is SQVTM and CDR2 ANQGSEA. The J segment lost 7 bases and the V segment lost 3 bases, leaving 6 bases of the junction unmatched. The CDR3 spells CSVDGGTGEEQYF. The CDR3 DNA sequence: TGCAGCGTTGATGGGGGGACAGGGGAGGAGCAGTACTTC.

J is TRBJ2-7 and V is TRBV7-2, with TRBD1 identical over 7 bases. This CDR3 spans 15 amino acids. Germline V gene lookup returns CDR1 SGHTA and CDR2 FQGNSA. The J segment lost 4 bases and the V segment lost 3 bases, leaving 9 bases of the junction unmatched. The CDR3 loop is CASSFPTGSLYEQYF. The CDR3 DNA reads TGTGCCAGCAGCTTCCCGACAGGGTCCCTATACGAGCAGTACTTC.

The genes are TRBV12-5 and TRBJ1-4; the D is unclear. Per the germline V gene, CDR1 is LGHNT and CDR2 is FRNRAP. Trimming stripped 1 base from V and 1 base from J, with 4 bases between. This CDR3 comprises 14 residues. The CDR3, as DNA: TGTGCTAGTGGTTTGGGGGTAACTAATGAAAAACTGTTTTTT. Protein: CASGLGVTNEKLFF. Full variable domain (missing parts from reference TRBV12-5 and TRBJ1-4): DARVTQTPRHKVTEMGQEVTMRCQPILGHNTVFWYRQTMMQGLELLAYFRNRAPLDDSGMPKDRFSAEMPDATLATLKIQPSEPRDSAVYFCASGLGVTNEKLFFGSGTQLSVL.

The CDR3 here is CASSLVGDMNTEAFF. The CDR3 region has the DNA TGTGCCAGCAGCTTAGTAGGGGACATGAACACTGAAGCTTTCTTT. The genes are TRBV11-2 and TRBJ1-1, with a tentative D call TRBD1 (6 bases). Germline V CDR1 and CDR2: SGHAT, FQNNGV. CDR3 length: 15 residues. V shed 1 base and J shed 0 bases, with 9 bases lying between them.

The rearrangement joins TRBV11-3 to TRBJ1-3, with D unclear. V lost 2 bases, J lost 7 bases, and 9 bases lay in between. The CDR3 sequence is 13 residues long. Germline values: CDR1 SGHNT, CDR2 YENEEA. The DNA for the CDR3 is TGTGCCAGCAGCTTAAACGCGCTCAACACCATATATTTT. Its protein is CASSLNALNTIYF.

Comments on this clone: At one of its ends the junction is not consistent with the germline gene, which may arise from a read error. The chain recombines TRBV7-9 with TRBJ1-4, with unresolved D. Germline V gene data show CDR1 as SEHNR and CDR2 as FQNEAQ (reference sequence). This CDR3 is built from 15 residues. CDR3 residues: CASTLIGATNEKLFF. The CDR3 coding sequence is TGTGCCAGCACCTTAATCGGTGCAACTAATGAAAAACTGTTTTTT.

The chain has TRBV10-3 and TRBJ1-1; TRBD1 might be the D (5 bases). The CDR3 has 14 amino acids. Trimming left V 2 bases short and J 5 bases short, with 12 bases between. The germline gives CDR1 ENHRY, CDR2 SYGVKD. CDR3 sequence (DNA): TGTGCCATCAGTGAGACAGGCGGTCTTACTGAAGCTTTCTTT. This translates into CAISETGGLTEAFF.

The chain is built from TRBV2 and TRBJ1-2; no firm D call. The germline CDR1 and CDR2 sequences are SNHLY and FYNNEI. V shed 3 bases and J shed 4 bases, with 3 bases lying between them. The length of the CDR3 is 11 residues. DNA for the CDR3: TGTGCCAGCAGTGATCCCTATGGCTACACCTTC. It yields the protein CASSDPYGYTF.

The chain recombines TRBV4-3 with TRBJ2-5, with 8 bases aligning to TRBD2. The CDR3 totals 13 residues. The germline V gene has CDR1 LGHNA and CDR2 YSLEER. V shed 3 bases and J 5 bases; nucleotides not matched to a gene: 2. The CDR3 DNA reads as TGCGCCAGCAGCCAGCGCGGGAGGGAGACCCAGTACTTC. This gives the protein CASSQRGRETQYF.

CDR3 sequence: CASTRDRGMNTEAFF. The CDR3 DNA reads as TGTGCCAGCACTCGGGACAGGGGGATGAACACTGAAGCTTTCTTT. The rearrangement links TRBV6-5 to TRBJ1-1, with 11 bases lining up with TRBD1. The junction had 4 bases not matched to a gene; V was cut back by 7 bases and J by 0 bases. Germline CDR1 reads MNHEY; CDR2 reads SVGAGI. CDR3 size: 15 residues.

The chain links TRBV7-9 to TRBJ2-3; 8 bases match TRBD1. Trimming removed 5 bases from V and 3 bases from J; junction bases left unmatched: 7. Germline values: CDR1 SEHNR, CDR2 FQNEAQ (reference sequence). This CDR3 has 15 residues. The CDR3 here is CASSPGRTGTDTQYF. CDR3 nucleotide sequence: TGTGCCAGCAGCCCAGGGCGGACAGGGACAGATACGCAGTATTTT.

The CDR3 coding sequence is TGCAGCGGTACCGACAGAAATCGCTACACCTTC. Protein: CSGTDRNRYTF. The rearrangement links TRBV29-1 to TRBJ1-2; the D gene is possibly TRBD1 (5 bases). The CDR3 runs 11 residues. The V and J ends lost 7 bases and 9 bases respectively, with 15 bases between them. Germline V gene data show CDR1 as SQVTM and CDR2 as ANQGSEA.

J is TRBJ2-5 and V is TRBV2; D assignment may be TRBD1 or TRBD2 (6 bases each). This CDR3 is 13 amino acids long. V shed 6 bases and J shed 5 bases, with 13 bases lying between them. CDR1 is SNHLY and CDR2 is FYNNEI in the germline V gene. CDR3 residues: CASSQGGWETQYF. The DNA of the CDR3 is TGTGCCAGCAGCCAAGGGGGGTGGGAGACCCAGTACTTC.

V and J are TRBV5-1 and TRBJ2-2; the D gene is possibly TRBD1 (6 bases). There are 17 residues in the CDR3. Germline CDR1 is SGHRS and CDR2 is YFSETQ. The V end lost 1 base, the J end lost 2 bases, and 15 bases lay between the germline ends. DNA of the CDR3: TGCGCCAGCAGCTTGCCTTTGGACAGCTCTAACACCGGGGAGCTGTTTTTT. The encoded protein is CASSLPLDSSNTGELFF. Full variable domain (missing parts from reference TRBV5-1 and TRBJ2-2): KAGVTQTPRYLIKTRGQQVTLSCSPISGHRSVSWYQQTPGQGLQFLFEYFSETQRNKGNFPGRFSGRQFSNSRSEMNVSTLELGDSALYLCASSLPLDSSNTGELFFGEGSRLTVL.

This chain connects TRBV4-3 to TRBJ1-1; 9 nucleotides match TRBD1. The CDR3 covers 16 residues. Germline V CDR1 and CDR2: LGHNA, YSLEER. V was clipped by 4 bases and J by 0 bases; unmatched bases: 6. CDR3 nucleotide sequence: TGCGCCAGCAGCCGGGTTGGACAGGGGATGAACACTGAAGCTTTCTTT. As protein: CASSRVGQGMNTEAFF.

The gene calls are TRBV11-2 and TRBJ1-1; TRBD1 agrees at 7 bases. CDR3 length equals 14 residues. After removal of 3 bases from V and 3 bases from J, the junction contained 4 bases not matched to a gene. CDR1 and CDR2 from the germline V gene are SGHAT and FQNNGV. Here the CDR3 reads CASSLGRGYTEAFF. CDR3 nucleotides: TGTGCCAGCAGCTTGGGCAGGGGGTACACTGAAGCTTTCTTT.

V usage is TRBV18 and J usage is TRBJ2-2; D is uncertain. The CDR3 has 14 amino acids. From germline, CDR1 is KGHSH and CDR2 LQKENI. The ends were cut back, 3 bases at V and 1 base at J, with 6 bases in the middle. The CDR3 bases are TGTGCCAGCTCACCTGAGAGGAACACCGGGGAGCTGTTTTTT. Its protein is CASSPERNTGELFF.

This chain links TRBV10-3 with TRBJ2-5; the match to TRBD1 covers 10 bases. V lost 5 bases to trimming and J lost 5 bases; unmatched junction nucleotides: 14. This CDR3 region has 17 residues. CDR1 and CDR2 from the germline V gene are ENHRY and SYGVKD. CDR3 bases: TGTGCCATCAGTAAGACCGGGACAGGGGAATTGCGGGAGACCCAGTACTTC. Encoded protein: CAISKTGTGELRETQYF.

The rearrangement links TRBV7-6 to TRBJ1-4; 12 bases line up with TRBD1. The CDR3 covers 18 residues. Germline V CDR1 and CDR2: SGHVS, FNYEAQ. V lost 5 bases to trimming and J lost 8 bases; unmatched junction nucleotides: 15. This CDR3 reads CASSATAGTGGAREKLFF. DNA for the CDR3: TGTGCCAGCAGCGCTACCGCCGGGACAGGGGGCGCGCGGGAAAAACTGTTTTTT. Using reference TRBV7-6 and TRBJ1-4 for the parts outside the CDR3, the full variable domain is GAGVSQSPRYKVTKRGQDVALRCDPISGHVSLYWYRQALGQGPEFLTYFNYEAQQDKSGLPNDRFSAERPEGSISTLTIQRTEQRDSAMYRCASSATAGTGGAREKLFFGSGTQLSVL.

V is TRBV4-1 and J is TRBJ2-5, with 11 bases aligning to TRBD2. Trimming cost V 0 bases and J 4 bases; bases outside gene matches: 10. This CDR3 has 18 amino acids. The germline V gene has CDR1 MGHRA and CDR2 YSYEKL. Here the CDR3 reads CASSQDPGGLAGGETQYF. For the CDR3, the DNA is TGCGCCAGCAGCCAAGATCCCGGGGGGCTAGCGGGAGGAGAGACCCAGTACTTC.